The sequence of this T cell receptor beta chain was determined in a study of CD8+CD57+ T cells in acquired aplastic anemia. Study-wide background: Yields of DNA that came from sorted CD4+ and CD8+ cells averaged roughly 3.3 ug.

Patients sequenced had flow cytometry evidence of CD8+CD57+ cell expansion. TCR beta VDJ and CDR3 profiling used genomic DNA as template. MiXCR, applied by TCRdb to the reads, yields one record per CDR3 protein. The data show fewer than 250,000 distinct CDR3 sequences, around half seen once. Per the germline V gene, CDR1 is MRHNA and CDR2 is SNTAGT. This CDR3 contains 17 residues. The V and J ends lost 1 base and 5 bases, in that order; junction bases with no gene match: 8. Overall study findings and caveats: Significance was not reached for CD8+ Simpson's diversity between patients and controls.

Remarks on this clonotype: The target antigen is unknown.

The rearrangement joins TRBV6-4 to TRBJ2-5, with TRBD2 identical over 12 bases. The receptor was derived from a human donor with aplastic anemia. The sequenced sample consisted of sorted CD4+, CD8+, or CD8+CD57+ T cells (not recorded which) from PBMCs. CDR3 in DNA: TGTGCCAGCAGTGACTTGGGCCTAGCGGGGGGGCGGGAGACCCAGTACTTC. It translates to CASSDLGLAGGRETQYF.